The clone carrying this T cell receptor beta chain was picked up many times. Preparation of the TCRbeta library was carried out with unique molecular identifiers. One entry per CDR3 protein results from TCRdb running MiXCR on the PCR reads. Among 200,000 to 250,000 distinct CDR3 sequences listed, roughly 8% were seen once. The data were taken from a study of T-cell reconstitution after alpha-beta-depleted transplantation in children. The CDR3 consists of 15 residues. V gave up 3 bases and J gave up 0 bases, with 6 bases separating them. The input for sequencing was PBMCs, mostly from graft donor cells, taken 180 days after TCRalphabeta/CD19-depleted stem cell transplant. The genes are TRBV12-3 or TRBV12-4 and TRBJ2-6; unclear D gene. The receptor comes from a male patient younger than 18 who had a stem cell transplant for acute lymphoblastic leukemia, so the T cells may come from the graft donor. The CDR3 reads CASSFRHSGANVLTF. CDR3 DNA: TGTGCCAGCAGTTTTAGACACTCTGGGGCCAACGTCCTGACTTTC.